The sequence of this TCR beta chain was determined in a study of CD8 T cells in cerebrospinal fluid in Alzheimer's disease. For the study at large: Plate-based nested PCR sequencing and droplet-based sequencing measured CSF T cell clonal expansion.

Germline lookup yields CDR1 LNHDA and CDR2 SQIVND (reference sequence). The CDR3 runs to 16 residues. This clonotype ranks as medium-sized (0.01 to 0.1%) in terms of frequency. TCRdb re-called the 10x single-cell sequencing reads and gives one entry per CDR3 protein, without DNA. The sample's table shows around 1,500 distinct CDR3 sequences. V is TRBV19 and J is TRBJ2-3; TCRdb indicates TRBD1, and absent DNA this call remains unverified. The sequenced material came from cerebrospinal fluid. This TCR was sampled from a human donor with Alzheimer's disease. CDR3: CASSIWDGAVTDTQYF.